This TCR beta chain appears in the sequencing data of a study of T cells after yellow fever vaccination. Study-level background: The SMART-Seq v4 Ultra Low Input method served to prepare the low-cell-number fractions. Study conclusions and caveats: A limited proportion of clonotypes was detected within both the CD4 and CD8 compartments. High-abundance clonotypes from the bulk population could contaminate FACS-sorted repertoires.

This clonotype was recorded a few times. Its antigen is not identified. The V end lost 4 bases, the J end lost 3 bases, and 26 bases lay between the germline ends. CDR3 size: 19 residues. In germline, CDR1 is SGHAT, CDR2 FQDESV (reference sequence). TCRdb reprocessed the 5' RACE reads with MiXCR, giving one entry per CDR3 protein. This repertoire shows over 300,000 distinct CDR3 sequences, roughly 6.8% found once; its top ten account for about a sixth. V and J are TRBV11-1 and TRBJ2-3; a weak D match, TRBD1 (6 bases). The receptor was derived from a man aged 18 to 30 who received the YFV17D yellow fever vaccine. Specimen: PBMCs, collected around 45 days after the first yellow fever vaccination. CDR3 amino acids: CASSSYGRAGEIVTDTQYF. DNA for the CDR3: TGTGCCAGCAGCTCGTATGGCCGCGCAGGGGAGATAGTAACAGATACGCAGTATTTT.